This T cell receptor (beta chain) was found in a study of cytomegalovirus exposure and HLA in healthy donors. The PCR ran on 60 Vbeta and 13 Jbeta primers. Sequencing used immunoSEQ multiplex PCR; TCRdb keeps in-frame clones, though not all of them. The sample has 60,000 to 70,000 clones, under 80% seen once. The CDR3 totals 15 residues. Germline assignment: CDR1 MNHEY and CDR2 SVGAGI. The V segment lost 5 bases and the J segment 1 base; nucleotides outside the gene matches: 7. Sequences were obtained from PBMCs. The origin of this receptor is a male donor in good health and CMV-seropositive. This rearrangement joins TRBV6-5 to TRBJ1-1; TRBD1 matches at 7 bases. In nucleotides, the CDR3 is TGTGCCAGCAGTCCTGACAGGGCCAAGAACACTGAAGCTTTCTTT. It translates to CASSPDRAKNTEAFF.